The 8 T cell receptor beta chains below come from one sample, sequenced in a study of blood T cells in healthy people across ages. For the second PCR, which ran for 7 to 11 cycles, a sample-barcoded 5' primer and a J-beta primer mix were used. TCRdb fed the 5' RACE reads into MiXCR, producing one record per CDR3 protein. Counted here are over 1,500,000 distinct CDR3 sequences, more than 35% occurring once; the ten biggest clones make up around 23%. The sample comprised blood. The source of these receptors is a human donor in good health.

This clonotype occurred many times. The chain employs TRBV29-1 and TRBJ1-2; D call uncertain. CDR3 length: 11 amino acids. V dropped 6 bases and J dropped 2 bases, with 7 bases sitting between them. Germline CDR1 reads SQVTM; CDR2 reads ANQGSEA. Written as DNA, the CDR3 is TGCAGCGTCACAGCAAACTATGGCTACACCTTC. Translation: CSVTANYGYTF.

This clonotype came up once. V and J are TRBV11-3 and TRBJ2-6; D not certain. This CDR3 has 13 amino acids. The germline V and J ends were trimmed by 5 bases and 5 bases, with 7 bases remaining between them. Germline V lookup: CDR1 SGHNT, CDR2 YENEEA. The CDR3 loop is CASSQNRANVLTF. As DNA, the CDR3 is TGTGCCAGCAGCCAAAACCGGGCCAACGTCCTGACTTTC.

This clonotype showed up just a few times. The gene calls are TRBV4-1 and TRBJ2-3, with 8 bases aligning to TRBD2. Germline trimming cut 4 bases from V and 4 bases from J; bases unmatched to any gene: 7. The CDR3 spans 15 residues. Germline-derived CDR1 and CDR2 are MGHRA and YSYEKL. The CDR3, as DNA: TGCGCCAGCAGCCGGAGGACTAGCTTCGCAGATACGCAGTATTTT. Protein product: CASSRRTSFADTQYF.

The table lists this clonotype with a few counts. The rearrangement links TRBV3-1 to TRBJ2-7, with D unresolved. Looked up from germline, CDR1 is LGHDT and CDR2 is YNNKEL (reference sequence). Between the trimmed V and J ends, which lost 1 base and 0 bases, there was a span of 7 bases. The CDR3 is 14 residues long. CDR3 in DNA: TGTGCCAGCAGCCAAGTGGGGTACTCCTACGAGCAGTACTTC. Residues: CASSQVGYSYEQYF.

Points on this clonotype: A read error may produce the germline difference seen at one junction end. The rearrangement uses TRBV2 and TRBJ1-1; weak D call: TRBD1 (6 bases). From germline, CDR1 is SNHLY and CDR2 FYNNEI. The CDR3 runs to 14 residues. The CDR3 reads CAGSAQGGRTEAFF. CDR3 DNA: TGTGCCGGCAGTGCACAGGGCGGTCGGACTGAAGCTTTCTTT.

In its sample, this clonotype was seen a few times. The chain links TRBV7-9 to TRBJ1-2; tentatively, D is TRBD1 (6 bases). This CDR3 spans 15 amino acids. V gave up 5 bases and J gave up 6 bases, with 19 bases separating them. The germline CDR1 and CDR2 sequences are SEHNR and FQNEAQ (reference sequence). This CDR3 reads CASSPKGVRADGYTF. DNA of the CDR3: TGTGCCAGCAGCCCAAAGGGGGTGCGTGCAGATGGCTACACCTTC.

This clonotype was seen more than once but under ten times. The rearrangement joins TRBV7-2 to TRBJ2-4; TRBD2 aligns across 7 bases. V was pared by 5 bases and J by 4 bases, with 8 bases of the junction left unmatched. Per the germline V gene, CDR1 is SGHTA and CDR2 is FQGNSA. This CDR3 has 15 amino acids. CDR3 DNA: TGTGCCAGCAGCCCAGCTCTAGCGGTGAAAAACATTCAGTACTTC. Encoded protein: CASSPALAVKNIQYF.

The chain links TRBV12-3 or TRBV12-4 to TRBJ2-1, with D possibly TRBD1 on 6 matching bases. The CDR3 has 13 amino acids. V lost 7 bases to trimming and J lost 5 bases, with 12 bases between them. The CDR3 bases are TGTGCCAGCACAACAGGGTTACACAATGAGCAGTTCTTC. Translating it yields CASTTGLHNEQFF.